This entry lists 21 T cell receptor beta chains sequenced from one sample in a study of control samples from healthy donors and cancer patients. Profiling relied on immunoSEQ multiplex PCR, and the TCRdb table lists in-frame clones only, not all of them. The sample carries around 180,000 clones, 90% to 95% recorded once. The material sequenced was blood. These receptors all stem from a woman younger than 30 in good health.

The rearrangement joins TRBV5-6 to TRBJ1-6; D is unclear. The germline gives CDR1 SGHDT, CDR2 YYEEEE. This CDR3 is built from 16 residues. The V end lost 0 bases, the J end lost 0 bases, and 7 bases lay between the germline ends. The CDR3 loop is CASSLAGSSYNSPLHF. CDR3 nucleotides: TGTGCCAGCAGCTTGGCGGGGAGCTCCTATAATTCACCCCTCCACTTT.

The CDR3 here is CASSSPRPPAGTEAFF. CDR3 coding DNA: TGTGCCAGCAGCTCGCCTCGCCCTCCCGCTGGCACTGAAGCTTTCTTT. The V call is TRBV7-9, the J call TRBJ1-1; D is undetermined. V was trimmed by 4 bases and J by 4 bases, leaving 19 bases between them. This CDR3 region has 16 residues. Germline assignment: CDR1 SEHNR and CDR2 FQNEAQ (reference sequence). Filled out from reference TRBV7-9 and TRBJ1-1, the complete variable domain reads DTGVSQNPRHKITKRGQNVTFRCDPISEHNRLYWYRQTLGQGPEFLTYFQNEAQLEKSRLLSDRFSAERPKGSFSTLEIQRTEQGDSAMYLCASSSPRPPAGTEAFFGQGTRLTVV.

The chain carries TRBV4-3 and TRBJ2-7; no clear D. Germline CDR1 is LGHNA and CDR2 is YSLEER. V was clipped by 1 base and J by 2 bases, with 12 bases between them. The CDR3 runs to 15 residues. Here the CDR3 DNA reads TGCGCCAGCAGCCAAGCCCTTGGAGAGACCTACGAGCAGTACTTC. Amino acid sequence: CASSQALGETYEQYF.

The chain links TRBV28 to TRBJ1-2; D unresolved. V was cut by 5 bases and J by 5 bases, with 15 bases left in between. The CDR3 covers 14 residues. The V gene's germline CDR1 is MDHEN and CDR2 SYDVKM. The CDR3 here is CASSPPPDAYGYTF. The CDR3 coding sequence is TGTGCCAGCAGTCCACCCCCGGACGCATATGGCTACACCTTC.

The chain uses TRBV5-1 and TRBJ1-2; D uncertain. Trimming removed 5 bases at V and 10 bases at J, with 12 bases between. Germline values: CDR1 SGHRS, CDR2 YFSETQ. The CDR3 sequence is 11 residues long. For the CDR3, the DNA is TGCGCCAGCAGAGATGACTCACCCTACACCTTC. This codes for CASRDDSPYTF.

This clone was recorded once. This chain joins TRBV5-6 and TRBJ1-3; possibly TRBD1 for D (5 bases). Germline V gene sequence: CDR1 SGHDT, CDR2 YYEEEE. The CDR3 is 13 residues long. The V end was cut by 3 bases, the J end by 2 bases, with 6 bases between. Here the CDR3 DNA reads TGTGCCAGCAGCTGGGACGCTGGAAACACCATATATTTT. Its translation: CASSWDAGNTIYF.

CDR3 in amino acids: CASTQGNTEAFF. CDR3 bases: TGTGCCAGTACCCAAGGGAACACTGAAGCTTTCTTT. The rearrangement links TRBV19 to TRBJ1-1; no clear D. CDR1 and CDR2 from the germline V gene are LNHDA and SQIVND (reference sequence). The CDR3 covers 12 residues. V lost 7 bases to trimming and J lost 1 base, with 7 bases between them.

The chain carries TRBV7-8 and TRBJ1-2, with D unresolved. Germline V gene lookup returns CDR1 SGHVS and CDR2 FQNEAQ. The CDR3 has 12 residues. V lost 4 bases to trimming and J lost 7 bases, with 10 bases between them. CDR3 DNA: TGTGCCAGCAGCTCAATTACGAGTGGCTACACCTTC. Translation: CASSSITSGYTF.

V usage is TRBV5-4 and J usage is TRBJ1-2; TRBD1 is a possible D gene (5 bases). Germline values: CDR1 SGHNT, CDR2 YYREEE (reference sequence). This CDR3 comprises 16 residues. V gave up 2 bases and J gave up 3 bases, with 17 bases separating them. CDR3 region: CASSLKGPQGDYGYTF. CDR3 sequence (DNA): TGTGCCAGCAGCTTAAAGGGGCCCCAGGGTGACTATGGCTACACCTTC.

The V gene is TRBV4-2, the J gene TRBJ2-5, with D possibly matching TRBD1 (6 bases). This CDR3 spans 17 amino acids. The V gene's germline CDR1 is LGHNA and CDR2 YNFKEQ. The V and J ends lost 0 bases and 3 bases respectively, with 17 bases between them. The CDR3 loop reads CASSQDWARGQEETQYF. The DNA of the CDR3 is TGTGCCAGCAGCCAAGATTGGGCCAGGGGCCAAGAAGAGACCCAGTACTTC.

The chain combines TRBV7-9 with TRBJ1-1; perhaps TRBD1 as D (6 bases). Deletions cut 5 bases from V and 4 bases from J, with 20 bases between. Germline V gives CDR1 SEHNR, CDR2 FQNEAQ (reference sequence). The CDR3 spans 16 residues. The CDR3: CASSPAGGRGATEAFF. The CDR3 coding sequence is TGTGCCAGCAGCCCAGCCGGGGGCCGAGGTGCCACTGAAGCTTTCTTT.

This chain uses TRBV24-1 with TRBJ2-7, with D perhaps assigned TRBD1 or TRBD2 (5 bases each). The V gene's germline CDR1 is KGHDR and CDR2 SFDVKD. The CDR3 runs 16 residues. The V gene lost 9 bases and the J gene lost 9 bases, with 29 bases spanning the gap. The CDR3 protein is CATPKICRGTSKGQYF. CDR3 DNA: TGTGCCACCCCAAAGATTTGCCGGGGCACCTCGAAGGGGCAGTACTTC.

V gene TRBV28 combines with J gene TRBJ1-2; 7 bases fit TRBD1. This CDR3 comprises 14 residues. Germline-derived CDR1 and CDR2 are MDHEN and SYDVKM. Trimming took 5 bases from V and 5 from J; bases not matched to a gene: 8. The CDR3 is CASSTPGQSYGYTF. The CDR3 DNA reads TGTGCCAGCAGTACTCCGGGACAGAGTTATGGCTACACCTTC.

V gene TRBV11-2 combines with J gene TRBJ2-5; D unresolved. Germline-derived CDR1 and CDR2 are SGHAT and FQNNGV. CDR3 size: 12 residues. V shed 1 base and J shed 1 base, with 1 base lying between them. CDR3 bases: TGTGCCAGCAGCTTAGTCCAAGAGACCCAGTACTTC. Encoded protein: CASSLVQETQYF.

The V call is TRBV6-5, the J call TRBJ1-5; no definite D call. V shed 5 bases and J shed 2 bases, with 7 bases lying between them. CDR1 is MNHEY, CDR2 SVGAGI, per germline. The CDR3 runs to 13 residues. The CDR3 reads CASSRGGNQPQHF. CDR3 coding DNA: TGTGCCAGCAGTCGGGGAGGCAATCAGCCCCAGCATTTT.

This chain uses TRBV11-2 with TRBJ2-1, with TRBD1 identical over 7 bases. CDR1 and CDR2 (germline): SGHAT, FQNNGV. The ends lost 1 base at V and 9 bases at J; junction bases unmatched: 12. The CDR3 is 16 residues long. The CDR3, as DNA: TGTGCCAGCAGCTTAGGTCATGGGACAGAATTAATTGAGCAGTTCTTC. Translated, it gives CASSLGHGTELIEQFF.

The J gene is TRBJ2-3, the V gene TRBV6-6; TRBD2 agrees at 14 bases. CDR1 MNHNY and CDR2 SVGAGI come from the germline V gene (reference sequence). With 6 bases clipped from V and 4 bases from J, the junction kept 9 bases outside the gene matches. The CDR3 length is 17 residues. This CDR3 is CASSRLAGGPAADTQYF. The DNA for the CDR3 is TGTGCCAGCAGCCGACTAGCGGGGGGGCCTGCTGCAGATACGCAGTATTTT.

This clone has just one count. The chain combines TRBV4-1 with TRBJ1-5; TRBD1 is a possible D gene (5 bases). Germline assignment: CDR1 MGHRA and CDR2 YSYEKL. V dropped 1 base and J dropped 3 bases, with 16 bases sitting between them. This CDR3 comprises 17 residues. The CDR3 DNA is TGCGCCAGCAGCCAAGGATGGGGAGGGGACTACAATCAGCCCCAGCATTTT. Residues: CASSQGWGGDYNQPQHF.

The chain is built from TRBV4-2 and TRBJ2-7; TRBD1 might be the D (6 bases). The V and J ends lost 3 bases and 5 bases respectively, with 14 bases between them. Germline V gene sequence: CDR1 LGHNA, CDR2 YNFKEQ. The CDR3 spans 14 residues. The CDR3 region has the DNA TGTGCCAGCAGCCACGGACAGTCGGTAAACGAGCAGTACTTC. Protein sequence: CASSHGQSVNEQYF.

This clone appeared once. The chain has TRBV9 and TRBJ1-6; no clear D. The CDR3 loop spans 13 amino acids. Between the trimmed V and J ends, which lost 1 base and 7 bases, there was a span of 6 bases. Looked up from germline, CDR1 is SGDLS and CDR2 is YYNGEE. In DNA, the CDR3 is TGTGCCAGCAGCGTACTGCAGAATTCACCCCTCCACTTT. This sequence encodes CASSVLQNSPLHF.

The J gene is TRBJ2-7, the V gene TRBV10-1; D may be TRBD2 (6 bases). The CDR3 totals 13 residues. The V end was cut by 3 bases, the J end by 7 bases, with 13 bases between. The germline V gene encodes CDR1 WNHNN and CDR2 SYGVQD (reference sequence). Here the CDR3 DNA reads TGCGCCAGCAGTGAATTGCGGGGAAGTGAGCAGTACTTC. It yields the protein CASSELRGSEQYF.